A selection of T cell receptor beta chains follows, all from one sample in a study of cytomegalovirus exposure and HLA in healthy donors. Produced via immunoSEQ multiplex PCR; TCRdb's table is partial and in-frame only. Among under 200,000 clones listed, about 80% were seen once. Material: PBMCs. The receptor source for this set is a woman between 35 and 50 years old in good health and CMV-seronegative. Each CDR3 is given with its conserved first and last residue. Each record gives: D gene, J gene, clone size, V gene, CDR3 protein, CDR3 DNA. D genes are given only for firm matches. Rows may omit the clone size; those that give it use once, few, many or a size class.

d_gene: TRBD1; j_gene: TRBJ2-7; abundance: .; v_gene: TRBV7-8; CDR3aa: CASSLAGTGTYEQYF; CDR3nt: TGTGCCAGCAGCTTAGCGGGGACAGGGACCTACGAGCAGTACTTC
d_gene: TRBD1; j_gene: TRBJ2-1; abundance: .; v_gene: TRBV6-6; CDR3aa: CASSFGTENNEQFF; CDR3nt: TGTGCCAGCAGTTTTGGGACAGAGAACAATGAGCAGTTCTTC
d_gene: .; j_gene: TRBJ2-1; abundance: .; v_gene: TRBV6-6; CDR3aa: CASSYNGYEQFF; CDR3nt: TGTGCCAGCAGTTATAACGGTTATGAGCAGTTCTTC
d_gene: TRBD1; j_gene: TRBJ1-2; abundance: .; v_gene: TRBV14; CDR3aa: CASSPIPGQGYGYTF; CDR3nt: TGTGCCAGCAGCCCGATTCCGGGACAGGGGTATGGCTACACCTTC
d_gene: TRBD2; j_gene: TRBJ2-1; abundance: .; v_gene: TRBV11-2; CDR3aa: CASSSGLAGVNEQFF; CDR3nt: TGTGCCAGCAGCTCAGGACTAGCGGGAGTCAATGAGCAGTTCTTC
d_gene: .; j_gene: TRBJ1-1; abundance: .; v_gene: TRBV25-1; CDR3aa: CASSELVNTEAFF; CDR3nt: TGTGCCAGCAGTGAATTAGTGAACACTGAAGCTTTCTTT
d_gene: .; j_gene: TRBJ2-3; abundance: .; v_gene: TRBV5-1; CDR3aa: CASSLGGEAVAQYF; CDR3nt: TGCGCCAGCAGCTTGGGCGGGGAAGCCGTTGCGCAGTATTTT
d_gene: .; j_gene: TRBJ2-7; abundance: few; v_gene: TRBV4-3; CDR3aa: CASSQERGTYEQYF; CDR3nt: TGCGCCAGCAGCCAGGAGAGGGGGACCTACGAGCAGTACTTC
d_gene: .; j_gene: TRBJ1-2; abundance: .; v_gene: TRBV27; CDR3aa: CASSFRLVYGYTF; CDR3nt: TGTGCCAGCAGTTTCAGACTAGTCTATGGCTACACCTTC
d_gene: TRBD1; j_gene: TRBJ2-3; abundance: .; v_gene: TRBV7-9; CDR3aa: CASSSWSGTGTDTQYF; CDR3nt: TGTGCCAGCAGCTCCTGGTCCGGGACAGGCACAGATACGCAGTATTTT
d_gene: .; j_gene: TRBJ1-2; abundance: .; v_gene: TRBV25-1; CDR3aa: CASSANENYGYTF; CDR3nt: TGTGCCAGCAGTGCAAATGAGAATTATGGCTACACCTTC
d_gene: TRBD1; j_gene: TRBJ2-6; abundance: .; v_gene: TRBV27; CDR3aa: CASSLTGLPGANVLTF; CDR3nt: TGTGCCAGCAGTCTGACAGGGCTCCCTGGGGCCAACGTCCTGACTTTC
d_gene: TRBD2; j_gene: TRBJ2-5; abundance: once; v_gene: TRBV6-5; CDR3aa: CASSSRLAGEETQYF; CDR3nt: TGTGCCAGCAGCTCCAGACTAGCGGGAGAGGAGACCCAGTACTTC
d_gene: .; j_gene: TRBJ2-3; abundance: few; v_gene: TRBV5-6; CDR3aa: CASSLVVQGTDTQYF; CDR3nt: TGTGCCAGCAGCTTGGTGGTTCAGGGCACAGATACGCAGTATTTT
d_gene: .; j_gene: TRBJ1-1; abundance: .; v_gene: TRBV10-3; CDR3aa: CAIRTANTEAFF; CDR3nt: TGTGCCATTAGGACAGCGAACACTGAAGCTTTCTTT
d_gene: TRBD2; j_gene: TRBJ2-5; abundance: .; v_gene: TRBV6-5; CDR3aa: CASSPAGGAQETQYF; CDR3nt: TGTGCCAGCAGCCCAGCGGGGGGGGCTCAAGAGACCCAGTACTTC
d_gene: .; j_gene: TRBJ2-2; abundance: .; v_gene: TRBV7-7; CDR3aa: CASSLASGTGELFF; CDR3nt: TGTGCTAGCAGCTTAGCGTCCGGGACCGGGGAGCTGTTTTTT
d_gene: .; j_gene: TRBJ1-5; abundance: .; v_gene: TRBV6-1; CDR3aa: CASSTSSNQPQHF; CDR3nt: TGTGCCAGCAGTACCAGTAGCAATCAGCCCCAGCATTTT
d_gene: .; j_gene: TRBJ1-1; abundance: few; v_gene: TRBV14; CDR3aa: CASSQDRAVNTEAFF; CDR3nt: TGTGCCAGCAGCCAAGATCGAGCCGTGAACACTGAAGCTTTCTTT
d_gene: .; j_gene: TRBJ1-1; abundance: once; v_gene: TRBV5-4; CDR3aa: CASSSPRGMNTEAFF; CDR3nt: TGTGCCAGCAGCTCACCTCGGGGGATGAACACTGAAGCTTTCTTT
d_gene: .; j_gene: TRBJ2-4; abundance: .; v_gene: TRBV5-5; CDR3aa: CASSLSRTAINDRF; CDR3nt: TGTGCCAGCAGCTTGTCTCGGACAGCCATTAATGATAGATTC
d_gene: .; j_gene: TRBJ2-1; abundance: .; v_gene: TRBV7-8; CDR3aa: CASSLRESVVDEQFF; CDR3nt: TGTGCCAGCAGCTTACGGGAGTCGGTAGTCGATGAGCAGTTCTTC
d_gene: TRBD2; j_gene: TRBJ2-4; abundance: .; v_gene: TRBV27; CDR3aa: CASSSSGRNDIQYF; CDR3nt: TGTGCCAGCAGCTCCAGCGGGAGGAATGACATTCAGTACTTC
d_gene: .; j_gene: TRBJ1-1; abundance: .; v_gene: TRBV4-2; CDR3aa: CASSQAGNTEAFF; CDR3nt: TGTGCCAGCAGCCAAGCGGGGAACACTGAAGCTTTCTTT
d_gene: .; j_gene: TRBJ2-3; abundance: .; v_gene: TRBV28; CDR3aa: CASSFLAGTDTQYF; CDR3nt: TGTGCCAGCAGTTTTCTGGCGGGCACAGATACGCAGTATTTT
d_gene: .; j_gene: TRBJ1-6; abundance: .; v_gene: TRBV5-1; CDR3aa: CATKGGGNSPLHF; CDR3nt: TGCGCCACCAAGGGAGGGGGTAATTCACCCCTCCACTTT
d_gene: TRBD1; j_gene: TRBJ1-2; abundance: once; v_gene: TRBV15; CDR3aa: CATSRVHGTGAYGYTF; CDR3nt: TGTGCCACCAGCAGAGTTCATGGGACAGGTGCCTATGGCTACACCTTC
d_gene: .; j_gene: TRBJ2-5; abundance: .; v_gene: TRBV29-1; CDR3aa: CSVDNQETQYF; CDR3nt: TGCAGCGTTGACAATCAAGAGACCCAGTACTTC
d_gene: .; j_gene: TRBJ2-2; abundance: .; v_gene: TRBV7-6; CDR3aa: CASSFVLNTGELFF; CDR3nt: TGTGCCAGCAGCTTCGTACTAAACACCGGGGAGCTGTTTTTT
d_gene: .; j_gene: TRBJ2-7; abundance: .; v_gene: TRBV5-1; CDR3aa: CASSSGDRLYEQYF; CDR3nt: TGCGCCAGCAGCTCGGGGGACCGTTTGTACGAGCAGTACTTC
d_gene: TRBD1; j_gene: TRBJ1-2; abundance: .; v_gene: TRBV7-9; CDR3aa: CASSPSGTGGLTIYGYTF; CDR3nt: TGTGCCAGCAGCCCATCAGGGACAGGGGGCCTGACTATCTATGGCTACACCTTC
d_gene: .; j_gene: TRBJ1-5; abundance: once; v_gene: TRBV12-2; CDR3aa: CASRDRTGVGNQPQHF; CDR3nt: TGTGCAAGTCGCGACAGGACAGGGGTCGGGAATCAGCCCCAGCATTTT
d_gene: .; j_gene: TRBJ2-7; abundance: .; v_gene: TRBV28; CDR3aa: CASSATSAYEQYF; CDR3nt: TGTGCCAGCAGTGCAACTAGTGCCTACGAGCAGTACTTC
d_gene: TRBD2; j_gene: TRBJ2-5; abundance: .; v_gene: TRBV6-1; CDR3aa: CASSVYLAGIGEETQYF; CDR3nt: TGTGCCAGCAGTGTTTATCTAGCGGGGATTGGAGAAGAGACCCAGTACTTC
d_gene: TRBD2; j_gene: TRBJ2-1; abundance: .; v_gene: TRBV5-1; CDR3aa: CASYGGQDKGLASYNEQFF; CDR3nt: TGCGCCAGCTATGGGGGACAGGATAAGGGACTAGCGTCCTACAATGAGCAGTTCTTC
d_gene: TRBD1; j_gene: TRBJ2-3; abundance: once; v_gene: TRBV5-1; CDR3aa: CASSGGDRGWTDTQYF; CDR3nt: TGCGCCAGCAGCGGAGGCGACAGGGGGTGGACAGATACGCAGTATTTT
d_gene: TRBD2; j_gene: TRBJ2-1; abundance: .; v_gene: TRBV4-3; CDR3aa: CASSQESGISYNEQFF; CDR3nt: TGCGCCAGCAGCCAGGAGAGCGGGATCTCCTACAATGAGCAGTTCTTC
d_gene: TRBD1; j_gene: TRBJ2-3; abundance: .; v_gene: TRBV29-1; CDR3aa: CSVSRTGDADTQYF; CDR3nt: TGCAGCGTATCCAGGACAGGGGACGCAGATACGCAGTATTTT